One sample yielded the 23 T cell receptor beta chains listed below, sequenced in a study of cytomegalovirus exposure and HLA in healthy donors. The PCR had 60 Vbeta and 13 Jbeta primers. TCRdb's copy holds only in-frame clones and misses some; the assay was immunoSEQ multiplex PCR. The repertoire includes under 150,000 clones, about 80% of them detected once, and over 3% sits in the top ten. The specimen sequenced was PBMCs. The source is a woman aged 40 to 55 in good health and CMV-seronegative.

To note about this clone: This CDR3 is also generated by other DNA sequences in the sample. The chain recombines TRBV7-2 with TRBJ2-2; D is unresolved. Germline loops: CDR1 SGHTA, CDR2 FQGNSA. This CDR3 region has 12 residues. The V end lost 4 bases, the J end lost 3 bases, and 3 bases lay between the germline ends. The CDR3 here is CASSSDTGELFF. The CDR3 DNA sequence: TGTGCCAGCAGCTCGGACACCGGGGAGCTGTTTTTT.

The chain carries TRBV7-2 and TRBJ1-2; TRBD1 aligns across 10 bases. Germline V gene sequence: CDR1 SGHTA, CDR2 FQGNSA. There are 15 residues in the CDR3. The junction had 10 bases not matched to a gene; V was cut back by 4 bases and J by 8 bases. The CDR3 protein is CASSSQVGQGSGYTF. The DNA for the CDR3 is TGTGCCAGCAGCTCCCAGGTGGGACAGGGGAGCGGCTACACCTTC.

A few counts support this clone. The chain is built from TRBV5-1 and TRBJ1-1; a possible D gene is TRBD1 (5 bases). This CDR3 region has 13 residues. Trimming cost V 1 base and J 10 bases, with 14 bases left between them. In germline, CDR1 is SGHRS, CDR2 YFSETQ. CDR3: CASSLQVQDIAFF. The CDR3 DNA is TGCGCCAGCAGCTTGCAAGTACAGGATATAGCTTTCTTT.

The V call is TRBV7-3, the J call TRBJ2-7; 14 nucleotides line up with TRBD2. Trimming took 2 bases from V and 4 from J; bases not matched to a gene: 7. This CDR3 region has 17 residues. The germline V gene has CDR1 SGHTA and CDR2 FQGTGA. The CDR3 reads CASSLSTSGGVGYEQYF. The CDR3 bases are TGTGCCAGCAGCTTATCGACTAGCGGGGGGGTGGGTTACGAGCAGTACTTC.

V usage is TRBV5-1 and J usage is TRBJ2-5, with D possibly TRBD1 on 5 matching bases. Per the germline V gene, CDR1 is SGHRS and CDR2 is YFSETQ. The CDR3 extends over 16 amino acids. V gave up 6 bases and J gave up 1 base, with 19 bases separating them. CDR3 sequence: CASTPGATGSQETQYF. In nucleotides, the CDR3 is TGCGCCAGCACCCCTGGGGCTACAGGAAGCCAAGAGACCCAGTACTTC.

The CDR3 coding sequence is TGTGCCAGCTCGGCGGATCCGGGGAACACTGAAGCTTTCTTT. This gives the protein CASSADPGNTEAFF. This chain connects TRBV28 to TRBJ1-1; D gene unclear. This CDR3 spans 14 amino acids. V lost 8 bases and J lost 1, with 14 bases in between. The germline V gene has CDR1 MDHEN and CDR2 SYDVKM. The full variable domain, its missing parts supplied by reference TRBV28 and TRBJ1-1, is DVKVTQSSRYLVKRTGEKVFLECVQDMDHENMFWYRQDPGLGLRLIYFSYDVKMKEKGDIPEGYSVSREKKERFSLILESASTNQTSMYLCASSADPGNTEAFFGQGTRLTVV.

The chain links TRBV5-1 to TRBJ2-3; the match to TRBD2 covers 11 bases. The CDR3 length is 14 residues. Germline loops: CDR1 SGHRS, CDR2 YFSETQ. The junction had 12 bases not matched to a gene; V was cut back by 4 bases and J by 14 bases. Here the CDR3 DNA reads TGCGCCAGCAGCCCGGCGGATAGCGGGAGGGCCCCGTATTTT. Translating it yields CASSPADSGRAPYF.

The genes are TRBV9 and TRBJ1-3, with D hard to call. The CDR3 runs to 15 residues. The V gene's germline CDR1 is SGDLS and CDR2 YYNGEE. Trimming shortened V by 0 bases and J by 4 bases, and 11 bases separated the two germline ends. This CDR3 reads CASSVGAYQGNTIYF. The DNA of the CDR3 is TGTGCCAGCAGCGTAGGGGCGTACCAAGGAAACACCATATATTTT.

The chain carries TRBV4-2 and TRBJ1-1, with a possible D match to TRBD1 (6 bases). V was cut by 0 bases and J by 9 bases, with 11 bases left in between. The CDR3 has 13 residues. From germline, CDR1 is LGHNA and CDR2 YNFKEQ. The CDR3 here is CASSQDDRPKAFF. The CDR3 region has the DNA TGTGCCAGCAGCCAAGATGACAGGCCCAAAGCTTTCTTT.

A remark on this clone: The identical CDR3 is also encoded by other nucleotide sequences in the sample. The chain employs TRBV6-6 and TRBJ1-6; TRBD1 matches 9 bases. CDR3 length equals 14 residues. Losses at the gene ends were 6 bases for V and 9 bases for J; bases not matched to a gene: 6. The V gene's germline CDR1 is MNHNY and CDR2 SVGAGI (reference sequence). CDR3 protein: CASRTTGGGSPLHF. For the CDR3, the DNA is TGTGCCAGCAGGACGACAGGGGGTGGTTCACCCCTCCACTTT.

The CDR3 DNA sequence: TGTGCCAGCAGCCGAACCAACAGGGGGCGGGATGGCTACACCTTC. It specifies CASSRTNRGRDGYTF. The V gene is TRBV4-2, the J gene TRBJ1-2; 9 nucleotides agree with TRBD1. The CDR3 is made up of 15 amino acids. Germline V gene lookup returns CDR1 LGHNA and CDR2 YNFKEQ. With V trimmed by 4 bases and J by 6 bases, 9 bases remained unmatched.

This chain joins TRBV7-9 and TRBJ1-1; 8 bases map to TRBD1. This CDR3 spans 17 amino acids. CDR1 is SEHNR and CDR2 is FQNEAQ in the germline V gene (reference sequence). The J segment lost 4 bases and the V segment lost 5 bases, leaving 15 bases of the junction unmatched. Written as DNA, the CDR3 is TGTGCCAGCAGCCGAGCAGGGGTCCACAGGGGGGGCACTGAAGCTTTCTTT. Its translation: CASSRAGVHRGGTEAFF.

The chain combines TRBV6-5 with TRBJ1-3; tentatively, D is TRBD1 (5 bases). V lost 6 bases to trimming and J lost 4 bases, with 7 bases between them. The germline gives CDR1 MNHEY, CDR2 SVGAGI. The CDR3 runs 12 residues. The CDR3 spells CASRGPGNTIYF. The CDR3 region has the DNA TGTGCCAGCAGGGGGCCAGGAAACACCATATATTTT.

The CDR3 here is CASSIISGTGSYEQYF. DNA of the CDR3: TGTGCCAGCAGTATCATCTCCGGGACAGGCTCCTACGAGCAGTACTTC. The chain recombines TRBV28 with TRBJ2-7; 8 positions agree with TRBD1. The germline V gene encodes CDR1 MDHEN and CDR2 SYDVKM. This CDR3 is 16 amino acids long. With 5 bases clipped from V and 0 bases from J, the junction kept 9 bases outside the gene matches.

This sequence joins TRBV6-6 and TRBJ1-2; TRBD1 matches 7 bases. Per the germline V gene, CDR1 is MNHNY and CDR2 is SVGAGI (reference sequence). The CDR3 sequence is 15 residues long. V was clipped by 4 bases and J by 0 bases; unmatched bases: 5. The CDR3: CASSSLDRANYGYTF. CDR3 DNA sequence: TGTGCCAGCAGTTCCCTTGACAGGGCTAACTATGGCTACACCTTC.

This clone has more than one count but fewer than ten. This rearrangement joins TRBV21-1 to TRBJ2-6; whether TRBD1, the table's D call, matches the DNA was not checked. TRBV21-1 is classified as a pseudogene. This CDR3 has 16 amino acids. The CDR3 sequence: CASTQGMSSGANVLTF. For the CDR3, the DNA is TGTGCCAGCACACAGGGGATGAGCTCTGGGGCCAACGTCCTGACTTTC.

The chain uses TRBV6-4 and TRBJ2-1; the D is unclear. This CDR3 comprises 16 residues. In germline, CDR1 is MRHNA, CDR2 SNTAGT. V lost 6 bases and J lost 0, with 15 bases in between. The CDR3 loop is CASSPRHDPSYNEQFF. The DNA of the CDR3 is TGTGCCAGCAGCCCCCGACACGACCCCTCCTACAATGAGCAGTTCTTC.

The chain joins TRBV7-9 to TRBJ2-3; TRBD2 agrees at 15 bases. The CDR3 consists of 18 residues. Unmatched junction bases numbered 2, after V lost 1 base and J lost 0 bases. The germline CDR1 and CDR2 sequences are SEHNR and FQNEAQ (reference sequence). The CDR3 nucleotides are TGTGCCAGCAGCTTAGGGACTAGCGGGGGGGTTAGCACAGATACGCAGTATTTT. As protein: CASSLGTSGGVSTDTQYF.

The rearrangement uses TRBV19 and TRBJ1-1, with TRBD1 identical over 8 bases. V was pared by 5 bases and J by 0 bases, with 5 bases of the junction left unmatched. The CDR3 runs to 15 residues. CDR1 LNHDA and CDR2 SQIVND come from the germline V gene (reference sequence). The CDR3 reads CASSYRQGLNTEAFF. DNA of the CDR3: TGTGCCAGTAGTTATCGACAGGGGTTGAACACTGAAGCTTTCTTT.

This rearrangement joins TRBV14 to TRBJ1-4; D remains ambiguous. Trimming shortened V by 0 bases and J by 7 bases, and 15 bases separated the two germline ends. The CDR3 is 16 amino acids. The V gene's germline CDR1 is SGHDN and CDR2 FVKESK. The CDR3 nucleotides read TGTGCCAGCAGCCAAGAGCGGGGAGCGGGGAGTGAAAAACTGTTTTTT. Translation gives CASSQERGAGSEKLFF.

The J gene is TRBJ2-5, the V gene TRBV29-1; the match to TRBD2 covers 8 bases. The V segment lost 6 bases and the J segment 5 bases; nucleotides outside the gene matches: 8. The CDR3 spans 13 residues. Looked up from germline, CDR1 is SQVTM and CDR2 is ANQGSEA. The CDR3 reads CSVAGLAGETQYF. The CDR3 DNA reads TGCAGCGTCGCCGGACTAGCCGGGGAGACCCAGTACTTC. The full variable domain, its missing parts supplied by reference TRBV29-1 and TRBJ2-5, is SAVISQKPSRDICQRGTSLTIQCQVDSQVTMMFWYRQQPGQSLTLIATANQGSEATYESGFVIDKFPISRPNLTFSTLTVSNMSPEDSSIYLCSVAGLAGETQYFGPGTRLLVL.

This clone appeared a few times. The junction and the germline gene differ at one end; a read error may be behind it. The CDR3 nucleotides are TGTGCCAGCAGTGAAGCGCTTGTGGGGGCAAACTTC. Protein: CASSEALVGANF. This chain links TRBV2 with TRBJ2-7, with D tentatively TRBD1 (6 bases). The CDR3 is 12 amino acids. CDR1 SNHLY and CDR2 FYNNEI come from the germline V gene.

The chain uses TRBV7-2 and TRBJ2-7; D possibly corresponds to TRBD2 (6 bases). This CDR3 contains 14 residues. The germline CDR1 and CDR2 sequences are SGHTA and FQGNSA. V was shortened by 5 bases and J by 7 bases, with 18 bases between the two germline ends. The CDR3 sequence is CASSPMRLVGEQYF. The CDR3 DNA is TGTGCCAGCAGCCCTATGAGACTAGTGGGGGAGCAGTACTTC.